Included here is one T cell receptor (beta chain) sequence, with context. This specimen belongs to a study of technical replicates of blood from several donors. Assay: immunoSEQ multiplex PCR; the TCRdb copy retains only in-frame clones and omits some. Of about 83,000 clones in the sample, approximately 96% are singletons; the top ten hold about 0.3%. Germline V gives CDR1 SGHDT, CDR2 YYEEEE. V dropped 2 bases and J dropped 0; count of bases not matched to a gene: 4. The CDR3 runs to 17 residues. Input material: T cells isolated from PBMCs. The chain joins TRBV5-6 to TRBJ2-2; TRBD2 matches 10 bases. This sequence was found in a human donor in good health. The CDR3 sequence is CASSFPTSGTNTGELFF. The CDR3 DNA reads as TGTGCCAGCAGCTTTCCCACTAGCGGGACGAACACCGGGGAGCTGTTTTTT.